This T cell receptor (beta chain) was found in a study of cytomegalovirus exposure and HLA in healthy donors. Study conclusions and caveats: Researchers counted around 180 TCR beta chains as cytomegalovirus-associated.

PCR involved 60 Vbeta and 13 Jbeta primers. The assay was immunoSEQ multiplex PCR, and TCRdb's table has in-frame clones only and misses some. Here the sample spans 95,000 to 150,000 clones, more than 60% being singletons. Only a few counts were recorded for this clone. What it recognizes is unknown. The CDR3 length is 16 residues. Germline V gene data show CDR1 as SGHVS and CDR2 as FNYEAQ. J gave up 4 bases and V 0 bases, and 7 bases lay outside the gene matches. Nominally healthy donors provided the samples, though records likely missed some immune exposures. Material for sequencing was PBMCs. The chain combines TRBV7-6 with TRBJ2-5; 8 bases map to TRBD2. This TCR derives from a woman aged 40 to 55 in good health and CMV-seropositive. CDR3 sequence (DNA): TGTGCCAGCAGCTTAGCGAGACGGGAGGGCTCAGAGACCCAGTACTTC. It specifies CASSLARREGSETQYF.